The sequence of this T cell receptor (beta chain) was determined in a study of CXCR3-negative and CXCR3-positive naive CD8 T cells. The TRB libraries of cDNA were built by UMI-labeled 5' RACE. Reanalyzing the 5' RACE reads, TCRdb keeps one entry per CDR3 protein, without DNA. Recorded for this sample: fewer than 80,000 distinct CDR3 sequences. The CDR3 extends over 15 amino acids. Germline V gene sequence: CDR1 SGDLS, CDR2 YYNGEE. The receptor comes from a human donor in good health. Some clones in this sample may be carry-over from other donors' samples. The chain recombines TRBV9 with TRBJ2-7. Sample: naive CXCR3- CD8+ T cells from blood. Subset here: CD45RO-CCR7+CD27+CD95- naive CD8+ T cells lacking CXCR3 (TNR3-). The CDR3 is CASSVGGGTAYEQYF. The full variable domain, its missing parts supplied by reference TRBV9 and TRBJ2-7, is DSGVTQTPKHLITATGQRVTLRCSPRSGDLSVYWYQQSLDQGLQFLIQYYNGEERAKGNILERFSAQQFPDLHSELNLSSLELGDSALYFCASSVGGGTAYEQYFGPGTRLTVT.